What follows are 12 T cell receptor beta chains derived from one specimen sequenced in a study of long-term antiretroviral therapy in people with HIV. The run of the v3.0 immunoSEQ assay was at survey level. The repertoire was sequenced with immunoSEQ multiplex PCR; TCRdb's copy has only in-frame clones and lacks some. The sample lists nearly 11,000 clones, approximately 79% seen once, with over 20% in the top ten. Material: unsorted PBMCs, obtained roughly 7 years after starting antiretroviral therapy. All receptors come from a man aged 45-65 years with HIV.

The chain employs TRBV4-1 and TRBJ2-7; 10 bases map to TRBD1. This CDR3 contains 15 residues. With 0 bases clipped from V and 3 bases from J, the junction kept 2 bases outside the gene matches. The V gene's germline CDR1 is MGHRA and CDR2 YSYEKL. The CDR3 region has the DNA TGCGCCAGCAGCCAAGAGGGACAGGGGAACTACGAGCAGTACTTC. This gives the protein CASSQEGQGNYEQYF.

This clone was found once. The rearrangement uses TRBV5-5 and TRBJ2-7, with D perhaps matching TRBD2 (6 bases). V lost 4 bases, J lost 7 bases, and 12 bases lay in between. Germline CDR1 and CDR2: SGHKS and YYEKEE (reference sequence). This CDR3 spans 12 amino acids. In DNA form, the CDR3 reads TGTGCCAGCAGCCCAGGACTAACTGAGCAGTACTTC. Protein product: CASSPGLTEQYF.

The chain joins TRBV28 to TRBJ2-7; perhaps D is TRBD1 or TRBD2 (5 bases each). Germline CDR1 MDHEN, CDR2 SYDVKM. The CDR3 totals 19 residues. Trimming removed 1 base at V and 0 bases at J, with 22 bases between. CDR3 in amino acids: CASSLYPRIGALSSYEQYF. CDR3 nucleotides: TGTGCCAGCAGTTTATATCCACGTATCGGGGCCCTAAGCTCCTACGAGCAGTACTTC.

V is TRBV5-5 and J is TRBJ2-7, with 11 bases identical to TRBD2. Germline V gives CDR1 SGHKS, CDR2 YYEKEE (reference sequence). Losses at the gene ends were 5 bases for V and 3 bases for J; bases not matched to a gene: 7. CDR3 length equals 15 residues. This CDR3 is CASSLLAGDLYEQYF. DNA for the CDR3: TGTGCCAGCAGTCTACTAGCGGGGGATCTCTACGAGCAGTACTTC.

The J gene is TRBJ1-2, the V gene TRBV5-6; TRBD1 might be the D (6 bases). V shed 2 bases and J shed 4 bases, with 12 bases lying between them. CDR3 length: 14 residues. CDR1 is SGHDT, CDR2 YYEEEE, per germline. The CDR3 reads CASSLQGSAYGYTF. The CDR3 coding sequence is TGTGCCAGCAGCTTACAGGGAAGTGCCTATGGCTACACCTTC.

J is TRBJ1-1 and V is TRBV27; TRBD1 aligns across 7 bases. J lost 0 bases, V lost 5 bases, and 3 bases had no gene match. This CDR3 region has 14 residues. Germline lookup yields CDR1 MNHEY and CDR2 SMNVEV (reference sequence). CDR3 loop: CASSPGQLNTEAFF. In nucleotides, the CDR3 is TGTGCCAGCAGTCCGGGACAGTTGAACACTGAAGCTTTCTTT.

This clone was detected only once. The genes are TRBV30 and TRBJ1-1; no firm D call. The CDR3 runs to 11 residues. Trimming removed 6 bases at V and 1 base at J, with 6 bases between. CDR1 is GTSNPN, CDR2 SVGIG, per germline (reference sequence). CDR3 loop: CACRRNTEAFF. The CDR3 DNA follows: TGTGCCTGCCGGAGGAACACTGAAGCTTTCTTT.

V gene TRBV9 combines with J gene TRBJ2-3, with 8 nucleotides matching TRBD2. The ends lost 0 bases at V and 1 base at J; junction bases unmatched: 4. The V gene's germline CDR1 is SGDLS and CDR2 YYNGEE. The length of the CDR3 is 16 residues. This chain's CDR3 is CASSVGVAGRTDTQYF. CDR3 coding DNA: TGTGCCAGCAGCGTAGGGGTAGCGGGGCGCACAGATACGCAGTATTTT.

This chain links TRBV19 with TRBJ1-6; 9 nucleotides line up with TRBD1. Trimming took 5 bases from V and 2 from J; bases not matched to a gene: 4. CDR1 and CDR2 from the germline V gene are LNHDA and SQIVND (reference sequence). The length of the CDR3 is 16 residues. CDR3 nucleotide sequence: TGTGCCAGTAGTCCGGGACAGGGTCCCTATAATTCACCCCTCCACTTT. This encodes CASSPGQGPYNSPLHF.

This chain links TRBV7-9 with TRBJ2-1; perhaps TRBD2 as D (5 bases). V gave up 5 bases and J gave up 5 bases, with 16 bases separating them. Germline assignment: CDR1 SEHNR and CDR2 FQNEAQ (reference sequence). The CDR3 is made up of 15 amino acids. For the CDR3, the DNA is TGTGCCAGCAGCCGAAACACAAGACTAAACAATGAGCAGTTCTTC. It is translated as CASSRNTRLNNEQFF.

This chain links TRBV11-2 with TRBJ2-7; D might be TRBD1 (5 bases). Germline CDR1 and CDR2: SGHAT and FQNNGV. Trimming took 4 bases from V and 1 from J, leaving 11 bases between them. The CDR3 has 14 amino acids. The CDR3 region has the DNA TGTGCCAGCAGCTACCCCGACAGATCCTACGAGCAGTACTTC. Translation: CASSYPDRSYEQYF.

The chain is built from TRBV2 and TRBJ1-1; D gene uncertain. Per the germline V gene, CDR1 is SNHLY and CDR2 is FYNNEI. V was clipped by 3 bases and J by 0 bases, with 8 bases between them. The CDR3 has 14 residues. CDR3 in DNA: TGTGCCAGCAGTGAGGATGACATGAACACTGAAGCTTTCTTT. Its protein product is CASSEDDMNTEAFF.